This entry describes one TCR beta chain. CDR1 and CDR2 (germline): SQVTM, ANQGSEA. This CDR3 region has 14 residues. Clones were read by immunoSEQ multiplex PCR, and TCRdb kept only the in-frame ones, dropping some. Among about 610,000 clones listed, over 75% were seen once. This entry comes from a study of shared T cell receptors in the human thymus. The same data also contributed to another study, on human thymus T cells. According to that study: Thymic resections from corrective heart surgery supplied the tissue. What appeared biased in thymic and blood repertoires was the usage of V and J genes.

The TCR originated in a boy under three years old with a congenital heart defect. Sequenced sample: thymocytes. This chain joins TRBV29-1 and TRBJ2-5; D is ambiguous. The DNA end lines up better with TRBJ2-7; the J call may be wrong. CDR3 protein: CSVENRAPPYEQYF. CDR3 in DNA: TGCAGCGTTGAAAACCGCGCCCCCCCCTACGAGCAGTACTTC.